Given below is one T cell receptor beta chain in context. The CDR3 is made up of 13 amino acids. The V gene's germline CDR1 is MDHEN and CDR2 SYDVKM. V lost 8 bases and J lost 3; bases outside the gene matches: 4. Individuals drawn from 20 to 25 US areas were about 18 to 90 years old. Participant-reported clinical history was the basis for cohort assignment. Profiling relied on immunoSEQ multiplex PCR, and the TCRdb table lists in-frame clones only, not all of them. Of about 340,000 clones in the sample, under 95% are singletons; the top ten hold roughly 20%. These data come from a study of blood T cell repertoires in COVID-19. Overall study context: Spain, Italy and the United States supplied samples that represented acute and convalescent COVID-19.

The rearrangement uses TRBV28 and TRBJ2-7; 10 positions match TRBD2. The sequenced sample was PBMCs or T cells enriched from blood (not recorded which). The TCR sequence derives from a woman younger than 45 who had recovered from COVID-19. DNA of the CDR3: TGTGCCAGCGGTAGCGGGGGGATCTACGAGCAGTACTTC. It is translated as CASGSGGIYEQYF. Using reference TRBV28 and TRBJ2-7 for the parts outside the CDR3, the full variable domain is DVKVTQSSRYLVKRTGEKVFLECVQDMDHENMFWYRQDPGLGLRLIYFSYDVKMKEKGDIPEGYSVSREKKERFSLILESASTNQTSMYLCASGSGGIYEQYFGPGTRLTVT.